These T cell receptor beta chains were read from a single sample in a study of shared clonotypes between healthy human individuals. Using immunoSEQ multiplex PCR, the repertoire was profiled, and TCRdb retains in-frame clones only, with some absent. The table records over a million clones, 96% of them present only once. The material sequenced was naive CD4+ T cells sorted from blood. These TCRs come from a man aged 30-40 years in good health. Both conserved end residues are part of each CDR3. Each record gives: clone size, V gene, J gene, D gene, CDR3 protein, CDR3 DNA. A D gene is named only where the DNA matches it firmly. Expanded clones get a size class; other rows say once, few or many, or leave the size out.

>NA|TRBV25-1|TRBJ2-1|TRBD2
CASFGLAGVYNEQFF
TGTGCCAGCTTTGGACTAGCGGGAGTCTACAATGAGCAGTTCTTC
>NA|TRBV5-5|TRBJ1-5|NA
CASSLSGTQPQHF
TGTGCCAGCAGCTTGAGCGGAACTCAGCCCCAGCATTTT
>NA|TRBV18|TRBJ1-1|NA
CASSPTRGAEAFF
TGTGCCAGCTCACCAACGAGGGGCGCTGAAGCTTTCTTT
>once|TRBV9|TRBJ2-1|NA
CASSPGAANNEQFF
TGTGCCAGCAGCCCGGGGGCAGCCAACAATGAGCAGTTCTTC
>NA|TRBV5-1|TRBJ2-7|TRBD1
CASSLGTGGYEQYF
TGCGCCAGCAGCTTGGGTACAGGGGGCTACGAGCAGTACTTC
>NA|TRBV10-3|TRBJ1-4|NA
CAIRAGEKLFF
TGTGCCATCAGGGCGGGTGAAAAACTGTTTTTT
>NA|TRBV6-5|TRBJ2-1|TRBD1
CASSQWDRAYNEQFF
TGTGCCAGCAGTCAGTGGGACAGGGCCTACAATGAGCAGTTCTTC
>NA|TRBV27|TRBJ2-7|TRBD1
CASRRGTGALSSYEQYF
TGTGCCAGCAGGAGGGGGACAGGGGCCTTGAGCTCCTACGAGCAGTACTTC
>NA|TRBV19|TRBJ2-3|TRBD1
CASSIIGQGARGTDTQYF
TGTGCCAGTAGTATAATAGGACAGGGGGCGAGGGGCACAGATACGCAGTATTTT
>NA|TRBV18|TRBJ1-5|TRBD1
CASSQDRGGQPQHF
TGTGCCAGCTCACAGGACAGGGGCGGGCAGCCCCAGCATTTT
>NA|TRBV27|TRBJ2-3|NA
CASSFDRDSTFRTDTQYF
TGTGCCAGCAGCTTTGACCGGGACTCAACCTTCCGCACAGATACGCAGTATTTT
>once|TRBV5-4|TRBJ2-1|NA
CASSPVGGRGSNEQFF
TGTGCCAGCAGCCCCGTAGGCGGTCGGGGTTCCAATGAGCAGTTCTTC
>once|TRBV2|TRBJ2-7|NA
CASRRARTYEQYF
TGTGCCAGCAGGAGGGCCAGGACCTACGAGCAGTACTTC
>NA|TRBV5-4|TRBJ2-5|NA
CASSRFLQETQYF
TGTGCCAGCAGCAGGTTTCTGCAAGAGACCCAGTACTTC
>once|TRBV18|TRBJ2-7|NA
CASSPTVPYEQYF
TGTGCCAGCTCACCAACTGTCCCCTACGAGCAGTACTTC
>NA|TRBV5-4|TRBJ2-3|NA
CASSLTTDTQYF
TGTGCCAGCAGCTTGACCACAGATACGCAGTATTTT
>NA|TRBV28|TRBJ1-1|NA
CASRKTGSTEAFF
TGTGCCAGCAGAAAAACAGGATCCACTGAAGCTTTCTTT
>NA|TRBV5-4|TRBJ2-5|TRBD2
CASSLGTSGLDLETQYF
TGTGCCAGCAGCTTGGGTACTAGCGGGCTGGATTTGGAGACCCAGTACTTC
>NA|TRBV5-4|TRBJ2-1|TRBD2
CASSTGTSVYNEQFF
TGTGCCAGCAGCACCGGGACTAGCGTTTACAATGAGCAGTTCTTC
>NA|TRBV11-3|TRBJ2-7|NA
CASSPTAQRISYEQYF
TGTGCCAGCAGCCCTACGGCCCAGCGGATCTCCTACGAGCAGTACTTC
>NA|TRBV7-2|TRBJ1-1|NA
CASSLRALQGPSTAFF
TGTGCCAGCAGCTTAAGGGCCTTGCAGGGACCCTCTACAGCTTTCTTT
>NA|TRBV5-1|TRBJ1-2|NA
CASSFREGDGYTF
TGCGCCAGCAGCTTCCGGGAGGGAGATGGCTACACCTTC
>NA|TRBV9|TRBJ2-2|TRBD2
CASSQRDYNTGELFF
TGTGCCAGCAGCCAGAGGGACTATAACACCGGGGAGCTGTTTTTT
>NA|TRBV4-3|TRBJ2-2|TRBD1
CASSQGVGGAAGELFF
TGCGCCAGCAGCCAAGGGGTAGGGGGCGCCGCCGGGGAGCTGTTTTTT